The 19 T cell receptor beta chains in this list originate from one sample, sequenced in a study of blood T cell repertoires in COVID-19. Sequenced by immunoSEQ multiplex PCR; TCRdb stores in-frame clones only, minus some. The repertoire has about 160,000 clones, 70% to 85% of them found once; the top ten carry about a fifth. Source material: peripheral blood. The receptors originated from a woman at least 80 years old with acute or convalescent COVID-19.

As DNA, the CDR3 is TGTGCCAGCAGTGAAGCCCTGACAGGACGGCCCCAGCATTTT. This sequence encodes CASSEALTGRPQHF. J is TRBJ1-5 and V is TRBV2; D is possibly TRBD1 (6 bases). CDR3 length: 14 residues. Trimming left V 0 bases short and J 9 bases short, with 12 bases between. The germline V gene encodes CDR1 SNHLY and CDR2 FYNNEI.

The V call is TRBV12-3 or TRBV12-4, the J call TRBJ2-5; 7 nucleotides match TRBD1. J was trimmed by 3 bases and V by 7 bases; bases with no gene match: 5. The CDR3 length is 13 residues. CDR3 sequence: CASTSQGKETQYF. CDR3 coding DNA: TGTGCCAGCACCTCACAGGGGAAAGAGACCCAGTACTTC.

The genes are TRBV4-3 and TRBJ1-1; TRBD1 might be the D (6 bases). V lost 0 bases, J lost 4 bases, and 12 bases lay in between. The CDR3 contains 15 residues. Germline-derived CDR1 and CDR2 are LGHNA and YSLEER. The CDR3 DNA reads TGCGCCAGCAGCCAAGAGGGGGCAGGGTTCACTGAAGCTTTCTTT. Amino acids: CASSQEGAGFTEAFF.

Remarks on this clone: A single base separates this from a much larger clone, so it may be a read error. CDR3 sequence: CASSFGTSGSYEQYF. The DNA for the CDR3 is TGTGCCAGCAGCTTCGGGACTAGCGGTTCCTACGAGCAGTACTTC. This chain links TRBV5-6 with TRBJ2-7; 11 positions agree with TRBD2. The V gene's germline CDR1 is SGHDT and CDR2 YYEEEE. The CDR3 is made up of 15 amino acids. The V gene end was trimmed by 2 bases and the J gene end by 1 base; junction bases not matched to a gene: 2.

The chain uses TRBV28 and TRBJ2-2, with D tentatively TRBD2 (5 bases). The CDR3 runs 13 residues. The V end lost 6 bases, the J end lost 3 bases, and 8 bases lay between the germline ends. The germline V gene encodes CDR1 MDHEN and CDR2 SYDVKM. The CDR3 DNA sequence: TGTGCCAGCAGCAGAGCGGACACCGGGGAGCTGTTTTTT. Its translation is CASSRADTGELFF.

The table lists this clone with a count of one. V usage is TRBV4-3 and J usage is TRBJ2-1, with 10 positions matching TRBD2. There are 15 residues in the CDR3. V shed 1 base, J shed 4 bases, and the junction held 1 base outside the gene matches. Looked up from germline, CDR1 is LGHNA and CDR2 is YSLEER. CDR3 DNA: TGCGCCAGCAGCCAAGTAGCGGGAGGTTACAATGAGCAGTTCTTC. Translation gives CASSQVAGGYNEQFF.

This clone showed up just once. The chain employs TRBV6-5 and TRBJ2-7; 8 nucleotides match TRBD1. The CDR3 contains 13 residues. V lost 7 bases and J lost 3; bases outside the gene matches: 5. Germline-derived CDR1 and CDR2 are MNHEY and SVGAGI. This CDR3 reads CASTRTGSYEQYF. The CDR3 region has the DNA TGTGCCAGCACCAGGACAGGGAGCTACGAGCAGTACTTC.

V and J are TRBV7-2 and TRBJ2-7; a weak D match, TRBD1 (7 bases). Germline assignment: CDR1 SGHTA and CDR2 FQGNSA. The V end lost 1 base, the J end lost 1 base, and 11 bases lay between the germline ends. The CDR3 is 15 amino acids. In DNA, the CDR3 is TGTGCCAGCAGCTTAGGGCAGGGGGGATCCTACGAGCAGTACTTC. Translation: CASSLGQGGSYEQYF.

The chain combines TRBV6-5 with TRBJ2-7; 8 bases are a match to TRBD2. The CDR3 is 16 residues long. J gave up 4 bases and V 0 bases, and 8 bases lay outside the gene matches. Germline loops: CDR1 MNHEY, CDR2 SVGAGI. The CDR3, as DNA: TGTGCCAGCAGTTACTCATCGAGCGGGAGCCGGTACGAGCAGTACTTC. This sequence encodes CASSYSSSGSRYEQYF.

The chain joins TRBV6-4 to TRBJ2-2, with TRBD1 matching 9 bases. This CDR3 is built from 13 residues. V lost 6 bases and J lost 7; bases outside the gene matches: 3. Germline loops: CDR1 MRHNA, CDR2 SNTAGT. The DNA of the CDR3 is TGTGCCAGCAGAGGACAGGGGATCGGGGAGCTGTTTTTT. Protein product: CASRGQGIGELFF.

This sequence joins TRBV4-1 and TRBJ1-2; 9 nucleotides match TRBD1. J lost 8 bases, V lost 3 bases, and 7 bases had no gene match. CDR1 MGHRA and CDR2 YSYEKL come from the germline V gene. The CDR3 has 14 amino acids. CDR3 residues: CASSHPDRGRGYTF. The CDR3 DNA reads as TGCGCCAGCAGCCACCCGGACAGGGGTCGCGGCTACACCTTC.

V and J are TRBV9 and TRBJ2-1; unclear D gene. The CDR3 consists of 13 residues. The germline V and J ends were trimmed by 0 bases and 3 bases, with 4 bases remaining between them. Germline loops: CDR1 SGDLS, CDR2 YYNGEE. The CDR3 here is CASSVAYYNEQFF. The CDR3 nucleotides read TGTGCCAGCAGCGTAGCCTACTACAATGAGCAGTTCTTC.

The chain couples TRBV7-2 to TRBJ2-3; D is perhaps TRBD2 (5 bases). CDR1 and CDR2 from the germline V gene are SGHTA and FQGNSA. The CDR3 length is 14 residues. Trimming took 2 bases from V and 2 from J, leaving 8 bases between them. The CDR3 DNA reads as TGTGCCAGCAGCTTAACGGGGTTCACAGATACGCAGTATTTT. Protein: CASSLTGFTDTQYF.

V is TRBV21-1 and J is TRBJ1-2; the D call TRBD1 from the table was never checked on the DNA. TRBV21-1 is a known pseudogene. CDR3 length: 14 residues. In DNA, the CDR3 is TGTGCCAGGGGCAGACAGGGGGCCTCGTATGGCTACACCTTC. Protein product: CARGRQGASYGYTF.

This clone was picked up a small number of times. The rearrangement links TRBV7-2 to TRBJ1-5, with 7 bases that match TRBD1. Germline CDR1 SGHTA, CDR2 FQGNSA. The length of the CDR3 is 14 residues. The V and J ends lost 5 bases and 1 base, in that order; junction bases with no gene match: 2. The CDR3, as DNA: TGTGCCAGCAGCCCCAGGGGGAGCAATCAGCCCCAGCATTTT. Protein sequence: CASSPRGSNQPQHF.

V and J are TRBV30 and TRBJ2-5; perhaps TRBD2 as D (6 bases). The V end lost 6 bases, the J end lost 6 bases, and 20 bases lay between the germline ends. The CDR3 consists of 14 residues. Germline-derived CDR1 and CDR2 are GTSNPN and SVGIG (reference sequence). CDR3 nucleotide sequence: TGTGCCTGCCAGAGCTGGGGCGGGAAACAGACCCAGTACTTC. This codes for CACQSWGGKQTQYF.

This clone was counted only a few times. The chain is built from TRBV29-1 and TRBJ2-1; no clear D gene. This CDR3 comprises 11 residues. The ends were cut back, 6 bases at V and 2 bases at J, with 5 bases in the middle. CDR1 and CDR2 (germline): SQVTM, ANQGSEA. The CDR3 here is CSVLPYNEQFF. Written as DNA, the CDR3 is TGCAGCGTCCTACCCTACAATGAGCAGTTCTTC.

The CDR3 sequence: CASRLGQGAYEQYF. CDR3 DNA: TGTGCCAGCAGGCTGGGACAGGGGGCCTACGAGCAGTACTTC. The chain is built from TRBV27 and TRBJ2-7; 11 bases are a match to TRBD1. Germline lookup yields CDR1 MNHEY and CDR2 SMNVEV (reference sequence). CDR3 size: 14 residues. The V segment lost 6 bases and the J segment 2 bases; nucleotides outside the gene matches: 3.

The CDR3 loop is CASSKGTVPGQGFGDGYTF. The CDR3 nucleotides are TGTGCCAGCAGCAAAGGTACCGTCCCGGGACAGGGTTTTGGCGATGGCTACACCTTC. This chain links TRBV21-1 with TRBJ1-2; the table gives TRBD1 as D, unverified against the DNA. TRBV21-1 is noted as a pseudogene. This CDR3 is built from 19 residues.